The source of this T cell receptor (beta chain) is a study of blood T cell repertoires in COVID-19. Study in general: Acute and convalescent COVID-19 specimens originated in the United States, Italy and Spain.

The assay was immunoSEQ multiplex PCR, and TCRdb's table has in-frame clones only and misses some. The data hold around 200,000 clones, with 70% to 90% observed a single time. Individuals drawn from 20 to 30 US areas were roughly 18 to 95 years old. Cohort placement rested on clinical history that participants reported themselves. The CDR3 extends over 15 amino acids. The germline CDR1 and CDR2 sequences are DFQATT and SNEGSKA (reference sequence). V lost 3 bases, J lost 2 bases, and 7 bases stayed unmatched. The specimen sequenced was PBMCs or T cells enriched from blood (not recorded which). The J gene is TRBJ2-3, the V gene TRBV20-1; 8 bases map to TRBD2. The sequence was collected from a man between 25 and 39 years old who had recovered from COVID-19. CDR3: CSASRLARATDTQYF. CDR3 bases: TGCAGTGCTAGTCGACTAGCGAGGGCCACAGATACGCAGTATTTT.